This TCR beta chain derives from a study of Ad26.COV2.S vaccination and SARS-CoV-2 variants. Treatment here: approximately 18 received Ad26.COV2.S at low or high dose, single or two shots; roughly five received placebo; per-sample allocation not given. On day 63 after the first injection, vaccine and placebo recipients gave samples. V shed 4 bases and J 3 bases; nucleotides not matched to a gene: 14. The CDR3 totals 18 residues. Germline assignment: CDR1 MNHEY and CDR2 SVGEGT. The data were produced by immunoSEQ multiplex PCR, yet TCRdb's version contains in-frame clones alone and is incomplete. This table holds about 250,000 clones, roughly 85% found once.

The chain uses TRBV6-2 or TRBV6-3 and TRBJ2-1; 8 bases fit TRBD2. The sequenced sample was peripheral blood, obtained in a trial of Ad26.COV2.S vaccine versus placebo. The sequence came from a person aged 18-60 years who received the Ad26.COV2.S COVID-19 vaccine or a placebo. In DNA, the CDR3 is TGTGCCAGCAGTTCTACGATCTTGGGGCGGGGGGACTACAATGAGCAGTTCTTC. Translating it yields CASSSTILGRGDYNEQFF.